The clone carrying this T cell receptor beta chain was seen only a few times. The antigen remains unidentified. CDR1 is DFQATT and CDR2 is SNEGSKA in the germline V gene (reference sequence). V gave up 3 bases and J gave up 0 bases; unmatched junction bases: 4. CDR3 length equals 14 residues. The data were obtained in a study of vaccination and CD4 T cells after COVID-19. About the study: Post-COVID draws followed diagnosis by a median roughly 99 days (range 35 to 161). The cells in question were stimulated using overlapping spike peptides derived from SARS-CoV-2, HCoV-NL63, HCoV-OC43 and HCoV-229E.

Documented treatment: roughly nine-day PBMC culture with coronavirus spike peptide pools or control peptides (ViraFEST assay). Collection of the unexposed donor's CD4+ T cells took place before the COVID-19 pandemic (2011-2018). The culture of 1.5 million to 2 million PBMCs per well included approximately 10 IU/ml IL-2 and around 10 ug/ml peptide pools. On days 3 and 7, half the medium was swapped for fresh IL-2-containing medium. Cultured CD4+ T cells had their DNA profiled by the Oncomine TCR Beta short-read assay. Scientists extracted genomic DNA from CD4+ T cells grown in culture. TCRdb ran MiXCR on the PCR reads and lists one entry per CDR3 protein. The sample has just over 7,500 distinct CDR3 sequences; under 35% are singletons.

The TCR was taken from a human donor in good health. What was sequenced was CD4+ T cells from blood, cultured in vitro. The rearrangement joins TRBV20-1 to TRBJ2-5, with TRBD2 identical over 7 bases. The CDR3 protein is CSARVSGYQETQYF. CDR3 coding DNA: TGCAGTGCTAGGGTTAGCGGGTACCAAGAGACCCAGTACTTC.